This T cell receptor beta chain was documented in a study of blood T cell repertoires in COVID-19. Turning to the study itself: The United States, Italy and Spain provided the acute and convalescent COVID-19 samples. Sample material is recorded as cDNA or gDNA derived from T cells, B-cell-depleted T cells, or PBMCs.

Profiling relied on immunoSEQ multiplex PCR, and the TCRdb table lists in-frame clones only, not all of them. The table lists more than 200,000 clones, about 87% of them singletons, with roughly 1.6% in the top ten. Participants' own reports of clinical history determined their cohort assignment. Cohort 3 donors were reported recovered after two negative PCRs, clearance, or symptom resolution. This clone turned up a few times. Trimming pared 3 bases from V and 6 bases from J, leaving 11 bases between. The CDR3 contains 13 residues. Sequencing input: PBMCs or T cells enriched from blood (not recorded which). This TCR was recovered from a woman aged 45 to 65 who had recovered from COVID-19. The chain has TRBV12-3 or TRBV12-4 and TRBJ1-2; D gene ambiguous. In nucleotides, the CDR3 is TGTGCCAGCAGTTTGCCGGCAGGCAATGGCTACACCTTC. Its translation is CASSLPAGNGYTF.